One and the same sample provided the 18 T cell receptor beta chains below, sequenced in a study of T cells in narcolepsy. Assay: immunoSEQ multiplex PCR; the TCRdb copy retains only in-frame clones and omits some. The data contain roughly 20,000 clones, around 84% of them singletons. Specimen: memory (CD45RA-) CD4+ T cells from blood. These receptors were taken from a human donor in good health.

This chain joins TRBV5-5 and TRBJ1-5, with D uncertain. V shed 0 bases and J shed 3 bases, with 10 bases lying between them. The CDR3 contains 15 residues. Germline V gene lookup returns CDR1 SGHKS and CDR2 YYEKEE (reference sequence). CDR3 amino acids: CASSLEAQFNQPQHF. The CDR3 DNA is TGTGCCAGCAGCTTGGAGGCACAATTCAATCAGCCCCAGCATTTT.

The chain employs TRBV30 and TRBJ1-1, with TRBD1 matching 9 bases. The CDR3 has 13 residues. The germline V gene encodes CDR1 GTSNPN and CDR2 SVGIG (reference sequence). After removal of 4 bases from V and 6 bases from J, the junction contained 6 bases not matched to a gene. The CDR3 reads CAWNIQGAAEAFF. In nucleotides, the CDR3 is TGTGCCTGGAATATACAGGGGGCTGCTGAAGCTTTCTTT. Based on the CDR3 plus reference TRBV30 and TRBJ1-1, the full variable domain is SQTIHQWPATLVQPVGSPLSLECTVEGTSNPNLYWYRQAAGRGLQLLFYSVGIGQISSEVPQNLSASRPQDRQFILSSKKLLLSDSGFYLCAWNIQGAAEAFFGQGTRLTVV.

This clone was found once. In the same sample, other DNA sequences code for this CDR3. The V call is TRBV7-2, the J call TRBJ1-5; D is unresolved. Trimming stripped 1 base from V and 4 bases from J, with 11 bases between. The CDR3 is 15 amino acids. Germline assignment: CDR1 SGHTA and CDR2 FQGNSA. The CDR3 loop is CASSLDAGGNQPQHF. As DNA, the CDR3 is TGTGCCAGCAGCTTAGATGCAGGTGGGAATCAGCCCCAGCATTTT.

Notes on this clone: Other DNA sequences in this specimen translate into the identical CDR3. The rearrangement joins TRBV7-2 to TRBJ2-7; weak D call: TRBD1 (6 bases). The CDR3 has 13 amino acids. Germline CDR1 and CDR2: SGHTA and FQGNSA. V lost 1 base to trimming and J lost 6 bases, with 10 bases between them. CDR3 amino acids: CASSLGRGGEQYF. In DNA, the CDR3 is TGTGCCAGCAGCTTAGGACGAGGGGGCGAGCAGTACTTC.

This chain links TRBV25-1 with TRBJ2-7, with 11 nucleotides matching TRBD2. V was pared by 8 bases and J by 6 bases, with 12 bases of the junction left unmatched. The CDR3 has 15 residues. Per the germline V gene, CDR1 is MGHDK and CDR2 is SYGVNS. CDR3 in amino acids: CASAWTSGLLVEQYF. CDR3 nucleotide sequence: TGTGCCAGCGCCTGGACTAGCGGGCTTCTCGTCGAGCAGTACTTC.

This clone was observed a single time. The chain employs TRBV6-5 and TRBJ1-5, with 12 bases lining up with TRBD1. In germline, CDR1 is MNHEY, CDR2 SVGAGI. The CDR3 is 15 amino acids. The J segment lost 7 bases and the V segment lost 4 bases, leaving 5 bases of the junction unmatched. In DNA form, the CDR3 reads TGTGCCAGCAGTTTCCGGGACAGGGGGCGGCAGCCCCAGCATTTT. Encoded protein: CASSFRDRGRQPQHF.

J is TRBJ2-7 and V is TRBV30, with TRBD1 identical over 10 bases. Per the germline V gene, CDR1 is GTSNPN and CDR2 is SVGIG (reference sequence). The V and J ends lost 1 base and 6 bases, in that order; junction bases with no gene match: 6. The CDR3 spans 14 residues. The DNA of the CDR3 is TGTGCCTGGAGTGGCCCGGGACAGGGGATCGAGCAGTACTTC. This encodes CAWSGPGQGIEQYF.

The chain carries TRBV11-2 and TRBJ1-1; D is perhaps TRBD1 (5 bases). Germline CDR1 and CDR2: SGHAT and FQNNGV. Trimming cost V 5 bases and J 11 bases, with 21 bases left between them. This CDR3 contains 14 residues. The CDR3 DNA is TGTGCCAGCAGCACAGCGGCAGGGATCGGTCGGGCTTTCTTT. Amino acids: CASSTAAGIGRAFF.

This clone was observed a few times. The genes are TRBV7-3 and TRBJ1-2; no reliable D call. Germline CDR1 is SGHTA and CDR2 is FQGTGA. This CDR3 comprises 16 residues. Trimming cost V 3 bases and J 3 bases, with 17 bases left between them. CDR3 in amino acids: CASSFSTVGRYYGYTF. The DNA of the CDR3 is TGTGCCAGCAGCTTTAGTACCGTCGGTCGGTACTATGGCTACACCTTC.

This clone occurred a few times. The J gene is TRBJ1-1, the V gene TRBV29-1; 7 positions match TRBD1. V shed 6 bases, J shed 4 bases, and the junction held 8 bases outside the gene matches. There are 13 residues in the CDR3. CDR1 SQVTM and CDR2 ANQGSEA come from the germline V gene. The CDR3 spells CSVRQGLGTEAFF. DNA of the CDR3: TGCAGCGTAAGACAGGGTTTAGGCACTGAAGCTTTCTTT.

CDR3: CASTSGVQETQYF. CDR3 sequence (DNA): TGTGCCAGCACCTCGGGGGTCCAAGAGACCCAGTACTTC. V gene TRBV5-4 combines with J gene TRBJ2-5; a weak D match, TRBD2 (6 bases). V dropped 6 bases and J dropped 1 base, with 10 bases sitting between them. This CDR3 has 13 residues. Germline assignment: CDR1 SGHNT and CDR2 YYREEE (reference sequence). Full variable domain (remainder filled in from reference TRBV5-4 and TRBJ2-5): ETGVTQSPTHLIKTRGQQVTLRCSSQSGHNTVSWYQQALGQGPQFIFQYYREEENGRGNFPPRFSGLQFPNYSSELNVNALELDDSALYLCASTSGVQETQYFGPGTRLLVL.

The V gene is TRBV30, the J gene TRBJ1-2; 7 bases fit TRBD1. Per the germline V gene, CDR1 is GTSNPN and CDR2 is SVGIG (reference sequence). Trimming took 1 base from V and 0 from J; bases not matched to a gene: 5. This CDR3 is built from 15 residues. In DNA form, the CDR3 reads TGTGCCTGGAGTGGGGACAGACGAACTAACTATGGCTACACCTTC. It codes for CAWSGDRRTNYGYTF.

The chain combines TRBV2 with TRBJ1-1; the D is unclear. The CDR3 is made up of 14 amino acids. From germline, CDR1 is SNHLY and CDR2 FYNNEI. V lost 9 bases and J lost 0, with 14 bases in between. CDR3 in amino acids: CARSRTGMNTEAFF. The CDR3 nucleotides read TGTGCCAGATCTCGGACGGGAATGAACACTGAAGCTTTCTTT.

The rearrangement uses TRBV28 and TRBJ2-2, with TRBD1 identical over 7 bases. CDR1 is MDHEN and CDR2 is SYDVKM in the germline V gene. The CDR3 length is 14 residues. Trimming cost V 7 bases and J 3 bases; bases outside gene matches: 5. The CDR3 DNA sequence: TGTGCCAGCAATAGACAGGGATACACCGGGGAGCTGTTTTTT. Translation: CASNRQGYTGELFF.

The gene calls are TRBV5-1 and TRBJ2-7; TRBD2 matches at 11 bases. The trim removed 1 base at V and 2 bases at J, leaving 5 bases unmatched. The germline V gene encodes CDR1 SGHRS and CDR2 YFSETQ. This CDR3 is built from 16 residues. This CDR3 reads CASSLSLAGGTYEQYF. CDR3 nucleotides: TGCGCCAGCAGCTTGTCTCTAGCGGGGGGTACCTACGAGCAGTACTTC.

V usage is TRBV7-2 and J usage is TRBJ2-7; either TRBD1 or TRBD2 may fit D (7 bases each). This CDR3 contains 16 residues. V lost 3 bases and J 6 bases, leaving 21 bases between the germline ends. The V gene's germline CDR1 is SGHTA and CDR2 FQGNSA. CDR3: CASSLGGGGRRAEQYF. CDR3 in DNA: TGTGCCAGCAGCTTGGGAGGGGGCGGGAGAAGGGCCGAGCAGTACTTC.

This chain's CDR3 is CASSLNRGLMNTEAFF. The CDR3 coding sequence is TGTGCCAGCTCACTCAACAGGGGACTCATGAACACTGAAGCTTTCTTT. J is TRBJ1-1 and V is TRBV18; 7 nucleotides match TRBD1. With 4 bases clipped from V and 0 bases from J, the junction kept 8 bases outside the gene matches. Germline V gives CDR1 KGHSH, CDR2 LQKENI. The CDR3 is 16 residues long.

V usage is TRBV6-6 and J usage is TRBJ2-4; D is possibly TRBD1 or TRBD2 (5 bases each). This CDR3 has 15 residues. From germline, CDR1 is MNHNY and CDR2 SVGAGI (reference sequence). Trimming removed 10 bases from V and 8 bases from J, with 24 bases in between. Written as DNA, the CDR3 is TGTGCCACACGGCCGGTCTCAGGGAGTCAGGACATTCAGTACTTC. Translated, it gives CATRPVSGSQDIQYF.